One and the same sample provided the 13 T cell receptor beta chains below, sequenced in a study of shared clonotypes between healthy human individuals. Naive CD8 populations comprised CD45RO-negative cells positively selected for CCR7, excluding terminally differentiated effector memory CD45RA+ cells. Profiled with immunoSEQ multiplex PCR; TCRdb holds only in-frame clones, not every one. The table records 800,000 or so clones, 96% of them present only once. Material: naive CD8+ T cells sorted from blood. The receptors originated from a man aged 30 to 39 in good health.

This chain links TRBV7-9 with TRBJ2-7; TRBD1 matches 7 bases. Germline V gene data show CDR1 as SEHNR and CDR2 as FQNEAQ (reference sequence). Trimming took 5 bases from V and 5 from J; bases not matched to a gene: 6. The CDR3 is 13 amino acids. CDR3 protein: CASSQTGSHEQYF. CDR3 nucleotide sequence: TGTGCCAGCAGCCAGACAGGGTCCCACGAGCAGTACTTC.

The chain couples TRBV27 to TRBJ2-3; the D call may be TRBD1 or TRBD2 (5 bases each). The V gene's germline CDR1 is MNHEY and CDR2 SMNVEV (reference sequence). CDR3 size: 15 residues. V lost 10 bases to trimming and J lost 1 base, with 18 bases between them. The CDR3 is CATLGTEEGTDTQYF. CDR3 coding DNA: TGTGCCACCCTCGGGACGGAGGAAGGCACAGATACGCAGTATTTT.

The genes are TRBV11-3 and TRBJ2-1; D unresolved. Germline CDR1 SGHNT, CDR2 YENEEA. Trimming pared 3 bases from V and 6 bases from J, leaving 15 bases between. CDR3 size: 15 residues. The CDR3 spells CASSLMARGINEQFF. The CDR3 DNA sequence: TGTGCCAGCAGCTTGATGGCTCGAGGCATCAATGAGCAGTTCTTC. Supplemented by reference TRBV11-3 and TRBJ2-1, the full variable domain reads EAGVVQSPRYKIIEKKQPVAFWCNPISGHNTLYWYLQNLGQGPELLIRYENEEAVDDSQLPKDRFSAERLKGVDSTLKIQPAELGDSAVYLCASSLMARGINEQFFGPGTRLTVL.

The chain carries TRBV7-2 and TRBJ2-7, with 9 bases matching TRBD2. The CDR3 spans 16 residues. Trimming removed 5 bases from V and 6 bases from J; junction bases left unmatched: 14. CDR1 and CDR2 from the germline V gene are SGHTA and FQGNSA. The CDR3 here is CASSPIGGRVLGEQYF. For the CDR3, the DNA is TGTGCCAGCAGCCCGATTGGCGGGAGGGTCCTCGGCGAGCAGTACTTC.

The chain recombines TRBV9 with TRBJ2-2; D gene ambiguous. Trimming pared 0 bases from V and 0 bases from J, leaving 6 bases between. CDR1 is SGDLS, CDR2 YYNGEE, per germline. CDR3 length: 15 residues. The CDR3 region is CASSVAESNTGELFF. The CDR3 DNA follows: TGTGCCAGCAGCGTAGCTGAATCGAACACCGGGGAGCTGTTTTTT.

This clone showed up just a few times. This chain connects TRBV7-9 to TRBJ2-1; D possibly corresponds to TRBD1 (6 bases). CDR1 SEHNR and CDR2 FQNEAQ come from the germline V gene (reference sequence). V was clipped by 1 base and J by 5 bases, with 9 bases between them. The CDR3 is made up of 14 amino acids. The CDR3: CASSLVTGHNEQFF. DNA of the CDR3: TGTGCCAGCAGCTTAGTAACAGGGCACAATGAGCAGTTCTTC.

This clone was seen a few times. The chain links TRBV7-9 to TRBJ2-5; no definite D call. There are 12 residues in the CDR3. Trimming stripped 4 bases from V and 1 base from J, with 4 bases between. CDR1 is SEHNR, CDR2 FQNEAQ, per germline (reference sequence). Here the CDR3 reads CASSSGQETQYF. In DNA form, the CDR3 reads TGTGCCAGCAGCTCCGGCCAAGAGACCCAGTACTTC.

The V call is TRBV27, the J call TRBJ2-1; maybe TRBD1 (6 bases). The V gene lost 6 bases and the J gene lost 0 bases, with 15 bases spanning the gap. CDR1 is MNHEY and CDR2 is SMNVEV in the germline V gene (reference sequence). CDR3 length equals 16 residues. The CDR3 spells CASRQNRDISYNEQFF. CDR3 nucleotide sequence: TGTGCCAGCAGACAAAACCGGGACATCTCCTACAATGAGCAGTTCTTC.

This chain links TRBV30 with TRBJ2-7, with 7 positions matching TRBD1. CDR3 length equals 12 residues. With V trimmed by 7 bases and J by 2 bases, 5 bases remained unmatched. Germline CDR1 and CDR2: GTSNPN and SVGIG (reference sequence). This CDR3 is CAYRDRAYEQYF. Written as DNA, the CDR3 is TGTGCCTACCGGGACAGAGCCTACGAGCAGTACTTC. The variable domain in full, completed from reference TRBV30 and TRBJ2-7, reads SQTIHQWPATLVQPVGSPLSLECTVEGTSNPNLYWYRQAAGRGLQLLFYSVGIGQISSEVPQNLSASRPQDRQFILSSKKLLLSDSGFYLCAYRDRAYEQYFGPGTRLTVT.

This clone was counted once. Other nucleotide sequences in the sample specify the same CDR3. V gene TRBV6-5 combines with J gene TRBJ2-7, with TRBD1 matching 7 bases. Per germline, CDR1 MNHEY and CDR2 SVGAGI. The CDR3 length is 13 residues. Germline trimming cut 2 bases from V and 6 bases from J; bases unmatched to any gene: 4. The CDR3, as DNA: TGTGCCAGCAGTTACGGGTCAGGGGGCGAGCAGTACTTC. Translated, it gives CASSYGSGGEQYF.

This chain joins TRBV7-9 and TRBJ2-1, with 7 bases lining up with TRBD2. With V trimmed by 4 bases and J by 6 bases, 15 bases remained unmatched. Per the germline V gene, CDR1 is SEHNR and CDR2 is FQNEAQ (reference sequence). The CDR3 is 17 residues long. The CDR3 region has the DNA TGTGCCAGCAGCTCGGCCCCGGGACTACCCCTCGGCAATGAGCAGTTCTTC. It codes for CASSSAPGLPLGNEQFF.

A single count supports this clone. The limits of the CDR3 on the DNA are not certain, so only TCRdb's listed CDR3 is given. V gene TRBV27 combines with J gene TRBJ2-7; TRBD2, the D gene given by the table, was not confirmed from the DNA. The CDR3 spans 14 residues, counting both ends. CDR1 and CDR2 from the germline V gene are MNHEY and SMNVEV (reference sequence). Here the CDR3 reads CASSSSESRYEQYF.

The rearrangement joins TRBV7-2 to TRBJ2-7; 10 bases are shared with TRBD2. The length of the CDR3 is 17 residues. CDR1 and CDR2 (germline): SGHTA, FQGNSA. The junction had 10 bases not matched to a gene; V was cut back by 1 base and J by 4 bases. DNA of the CDR3: TGTGCCAGCAGCTTAGGGTCCGCTAGCGGGAGTGGATACGAGCAGTACTTC. Translation: CASSLGSASGSGYEQYF.